The 15 T cell receptor beta chains below all came from one sample that was sequenced in a study of T-cell memory formation after mild COVID-19. Via MiXCR, TCRdb re-called the 5' RACE reads, giving one row per CDR3 protein. Seen here are fewer than 250,000 distinct CDR3 sequences, roughly a tenth observed once, and the top ten hold under 3.5%. Sequenced: PBMCs or a T cell subset sorted from them (not recorded which). All receptors come from a man aged 18 to 29 who had mild COVID-19 (a few samples of this study predate the infection). Cell type and time point are not known.

The rearrangement links TRBV4-1 to TRBJ2-1; no clear D. The CDR3 contains 15 residues. The germline V gene has CDR1 MGHRA and CDR2 YSYEKL. V dropped 0 bases and J dropped 8 bases, with 14 bases sitting between them. CDR3 bases: TGCGCCAGCAGCCAAGAGGGCATTTTAGCCCATGAGCAGTTCTTC. Amino acids: CASSQEGILAHEQFF.

The V and J genes are TRBV4-3 and TRBJ1-2, with D tentatively TRBD1 (6 bases). Germline V gene lookup returns CDR1 LGHNA and CDR2 YSLEER. With 4 bases removed from V and 4 bases from J, the gap between germline ends came to 16 bases. This CDR3 region has 15 residues. CDR3 nucleotide sequence: TGCGCCAGCAGCCCGCAACAGGGTTTAGGCTATGGCTACACCTTC. Its translation is CASSPQQGLGYGYTF.

V and J are TRBV7-9 and TRBJ2-1; 9 positions agree with TRBD1. CDR3 length equals 12 residues. The junction had 3 bases not matched to a gene; V was cut back by 5 bases and J by 10 bases. In germline, CDR1 is SEHNR, CDR2 FQNEAQ (reference sequence). The CDR3 loop is CASSATGGEQFF. DNA of the CDR3: TGTGCCAGCAGCGCTACAGGGGGCGAGCAGTTCTTC.

The chain uses TRBV5-6 and TRBJ1-2; 7 nucleotides line up with TRBD1. The CDR3 covers 12 residues. With 4 bases clipped from V and 8 bases from J, the junction kept 5 bases outside the gene matches. Germline CDR1 is SGHDT and CDR2 is YYEEEE. As DNA, the CDR3 is TGTGCCAGCAGCCCCTACAGGGGAGGCTACACCTTC. This codes for CASSPYRGGYTF.

This clonotype was counted only a few times. In DNA, the CDR3 is TGCAGCGTTCTTCACTCAGAGAGCAGCTTACGTGGCTACACCTTC. It translates to CSVLHSESSLRGYTF. The chain couples TRBV29-1 to TRBJ1-2; unclear D gene. The CDR3 length is 15 residues. V was shortened by 5 bases and J by 7 bases, with 23 bases between the two germline ends. CDR1 is SQVTM and CDR2 is ANQGSEA in the germline V gene.

The V call is TRBV19, the J call TRBJ1-1, with a tentative D call TRBD1 (5 bases). The germline CDR1 and CDR2 sequences are LNHDA and SQIVND (reference sequence). The CDR3 sequence is 14 residues long. Between the trimmed V and J ends, which lost 6 bases and 5 bases, there was a span of 16 bases. The CDR3: CASRNGRGWTEAFF. Here the CDR3 DNA reads TGTGCCAGTAGAAATGGGAGGGGTTGGACTGAAGCTTTCTTT.

This clonotype has a handful of counts. The J gene is TRBJ1-1, the V gene TRBV5-6, with D perhaps matching TRBD1 (5 bases). The CDR3 has 13 residues. V lost 5 bases and J lost 6, with 14 bases in between. From germline, CDR1 is SGHDT and CDR2 YYEEEE. CDR3 in amino acids: CASSRRGVAEAFF. CDR3 bases: TGTGCCAGCAGTCGGAGGGGAGTCGCTGAAGCTTTCTTT.

This clonotype appeared a few times. The chain recombines TRBV2 with TRBJ2-1; perhaps TRBD1 as D (5 bases). The CDR3 consists of 11 residues. CDR1 and CDR2 from the germline V gene are SNHLY and FYNNEI. Trimming stripped 8 bases from V and 10 bases from J, with 12 bases between. The CDR3 nucleotides read TGTGCCAGCGGCGAGAGGACAGAGCAGTTCTTC. Its protein is CASGERTEQFF.

The chain employs TRBV10-3 and TRBJ2-7; D is perhaps TRBD1 or TRBD2 (5 bases each). The germline V gene encodes CDR1 ENHRY and CDR2 SYGVKD. CDR3 length equals 13 residues. Trimming took off 0 bases at V and 7 bases at J, with 10 bases between the two ends. DNA of the CDR3: TGTGCCATCAGTGAGTCGGGGGATGGAGAGCAGTACTTC. It codes for CAISESGDGEQYF.

This clonotype was observed a few times. This sequence joins TRBV6-2 or TRBV6-3 and TRBJ2-3; possibly TRBD1 for D (5 bases). V was clipped by 8 bases and J by 0 bases, with 9 bases between them. CDR3 length: 13 residues. Germline-derived CDR1 and CDR2 are MNHEY and SVGEGT. The CDR3 protein is CASFDRSTDTQYF. As DNA, the CDR3 is TGTGCCAGCTTCGACAGAAGCACAGATACGCAGTATTTT.

This chain uses TRBV18 with TRBJ2-1; either TRBD1 or TRBD2 may supply D (6 bases each). The V end lost 5 bases, the J end lost 8 bases, and 16 bases lay between the germline ends. Germline V gives CDR1 KGHSH, CDR2 LQKENI. The CDR3 extends over 14 amino acids. In DNA form, the CDR3 reads TGTGCCAGCTCAGACGGGGGCTATGCAGATGAGCAGTTCTTC. Translated, it gives CASSDGGYADEQFF.

The sample holds a few counts of this clonotype. The chain combines TRBV4-3 with TRBJ1-2; TRBD1 is a possible D gene (6 bases). The CDR3 runs to 15 residues. CDR1 and CDR2 from the germline V gene are LGHNA and YSLEER. V was pared by 0 bases and J by 5 bases, with 13 bases between. The CDR3 protein is CASSQEVGTPYGYTF. The DNA for the CDR3 is TGCGCCAGCAGCCAAGAAGTCGGGACACCTTATGGCTACACCTTC.

This clonotype was found a few times. The chain recombines TRBV9 with TRBJ2-1, with TRBD2 identical over 9 bases. The CDR3 length is 19 residues. V dropped 2 bases and J dropped 0; count of bases not matched to a gene: 12. The germline gives CDR1 SGDLS, CDR2 YYNGEE. The CDR3 DNA sequence: TGTGCCAGCAGCGTGCCTAGCGGGGTTCTTACTAGCTCCTACAATGAGCAGTTCTTC. Translated, it gives CASSVPSGVLTSSYNEQFF.

The chain carries TRBV18 and TRBJ2-1, with 10 bases aligning to TRBD1. Germline loops: CDR1 KGHSH, CDR2 LQKENI. The CDR3 covers 15 residues. After removal of 5 bases from V and 8 bases from J, the junction contained 9 bases not matched to a gene. Here the CDR3 reads CASSNRDRGGYEQFF. The CDR3 coding sequence is TGTGCCAGCTCAAATCGGGACAGGGGAGGATATGAGCAGTTCTTC.

Of note for this clonotype: One base away lies a much larger clone, so this may be a sequencing read error. This rearrangement joins TRBV25-1 to TRBJ2-3; TRBD2 matches 8 bases. In germline, CDR1 is MGHDK, CDR2 SYGVNS. The CDR3 is 16 residues long. The CDR3 here is CASSASGRVAGDTLYF. DNA of the CDR3: TGTGCCAGCAGTGCATCCGGGAGGGTAGCTGGCGATACGCTGTATTTT.